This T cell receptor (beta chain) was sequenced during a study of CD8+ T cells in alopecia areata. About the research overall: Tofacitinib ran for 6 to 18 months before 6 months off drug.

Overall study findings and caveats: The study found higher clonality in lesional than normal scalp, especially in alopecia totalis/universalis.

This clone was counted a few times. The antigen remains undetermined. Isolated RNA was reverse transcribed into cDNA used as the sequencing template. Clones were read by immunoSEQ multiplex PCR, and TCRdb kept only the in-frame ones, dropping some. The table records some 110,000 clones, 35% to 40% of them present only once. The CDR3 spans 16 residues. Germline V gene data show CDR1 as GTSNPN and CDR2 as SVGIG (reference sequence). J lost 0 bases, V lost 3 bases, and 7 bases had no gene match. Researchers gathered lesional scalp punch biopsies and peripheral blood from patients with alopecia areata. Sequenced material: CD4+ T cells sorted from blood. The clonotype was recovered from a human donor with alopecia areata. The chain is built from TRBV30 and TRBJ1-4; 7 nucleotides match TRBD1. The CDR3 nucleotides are TGTGCCTGGAGAAGGCAGGGGGGCGCAACTAATGAAAAACTGTTTTTT. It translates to CAWRRQGGATNEKLFF.